A selection of T cell receptor beta chains follows, all from one sample in a study of T-cell memory formation after mild COVID-19. MiXCR was run by TCRdb on the 5' RACE reads, yielding one entry per CDR3 protein. The data hold around 430,000 distinct CDR3 sequences, with more than 15% observed a single time. The specimen sequenced was PBMCs or a T cell subset sorted from them (not recorded which). These receptors all stem from a man between 18 and 29 years old who had mild COVID-19 (a few samples of this study predate the infection). Cell type and time point are not known. The CDR3 runs from the conserved cysteine through the conserved F or W. A D gene is named only where the DNA matches it firmly. For some rows the clone size is stated as once, few or many, or as a class when expanded; others skip it.

D	J	size	V	CDR3	DNA
TRBD1	TRBJ1-2	.	TRBV6-2/TRBV6-3	CASSDLGQGASNYGYTF	TGTGCCAGCAGTGACCTTGGACAGGGGGCAAGTAACTATGGCTACACCTTC
.	TRBJ2-4	few	TRBV7-9	CASSIAKLLAKNIQYF	TGTGCCAGCAGCATAGCCAAGTTACTAGCCAAAAACATTCAGTACTTC
.	TRBJ2-4	few	TRBV23-1	CASRGPRQIKNIQYF	TGCGCCAGCCGAGGACCCCGACAGATTAAAAACATTCAGTACTTC
.	TRBJ2-1	few	TRBV28	CASSRLAYNEQFF	TGTGCCAGCAGTCGACTAGCCTACAATGAGCAGTTCTTC
.	TRBJ2-7	.	TRBV7-9	CASSLTYSYEQYF	TGTGCCAGCAGCTTAACCTATTCCTACGAGCAGTACTTC
TRBD2	TRBJ2-5	few	TRBV12-3/TRBV12-4	CASSPRLAGQETQYF	TGTGCCAGCAGCCCGCGACTAGCGGGGCAAGAGACCCAGTACTTC
TRBD2	TRBJ2-3	many	TRBV7-3	CASSSGGLAGGTDTQYF	TGTGCCAGCAGCTCGGGAGGACTAGCGGGGGGCACAGATACGCAGTATTTT
TRBD2	TRBJ2-5	.	TRBV2	CASSEVGASGDLQETQYF	TGTGCCAGCAGTGAAGTAGGGGCTAGCGGGGACCTACAAGAGACCCAGTACTTC
.	TRBJ1-6	few	TRBV7-2	CASSPAVGSPLHF	TGTGCCAGCAGCCCTGCGGTGGGGTCACCCCTCCACTTT
.	TRBJ1-1	few	TRBV18	CASSPTAGETEAFF	TGTGCCAGCTCACCGACTGCAGGAGAAACTGAAGCTTTCTTT
.	TRBJ2-1	few	TRBV11-2	CASSFSKHGLDEQFF	TGTGCCAGCAGCTTCAGTAAACACGGGTTGGATGAGCAGTTCTTC
TRBD1	TRBJ1-1	many	TRBV6-5	CASSYNRGNEAFF	TGTGCCAGCAGCTACAACAGGGGGAATGAAGCTTTCTTT
.	TRBJ2-2	few	TRBV5-1	CASSLDSGELFF	TGCGCCAGCAGCTTGGACTCCGGGGAGCTGTTTTTT
TRBD2	TRBJ2-1	many	TRBV5-1	CASSGRTSEGNEQFF	TGCGCCAGCAGCGGAAGGACTAGCGAGGGGAATGAGCAGTTCTTC
.	TRBJ1-1	many	TRBV5-1	CASSQTGNTEAFF	TGTGCCAGCTCGCAGACAGGAAACACTGAAGCTTTCTTT
.	TRBJ2-7	once	TRBV2	CASSAYFEQYF	TGTGCCAGCAGTGCGTACTTCGAGCAGTACTTC
.	TRBJ1-1	.	TRBV6-5	CASSYSNGDFEAFF	TGTGCCAGCAGTTACTCGAACGGTGATTTTGAAGCTTTCTTT
TRBD1	TRBJ1-5	.	TRBV28	CASSDRGNSNQTQHF	TGTGCCAGCAGTGACAGGGGTAATAGCAATCAGACCCAGCATTTT
TRBD1	TRBJ1-2	few	TRBV7-9	CASSLMTGGYGYTF	TGTGCCAGCAGCTTAATGACAGGGGGCTATGGCTACACCTTC
TRBD2	TRBJ2-3	.	TRBV9	CASSWTSGSDTQYF	TGTGCCAGCAGCTGGACTAGCGGGTCAGATACGCAGTATTTT
.	TRBJ2-3	few	TRBV6-5	CASSPRGVDTQYF	TGTGCCAGCAGTCCCAGGGGGGTTGATACGCAGTATTTT
TRBD1	TRBJ2-3	few	TRBV7-9	CASSPDRGKRTTQYF	TGTGCCAGCAGCCCGGACAGGGGAAAAAGGACGACGCAGTATTTT
.	TRBJ2-5	.	TRBV11-2	CASSLMGTAYQETQYF	TGTGCCAGCAGCTTAATGGGCACGGCGTACCAAGAGACCCAGTACTTC
.	TRBJ2-3	.	TRBV5-1	CATKVGITDTQYF	TGCGCCACAAAGGTGGGGATCACAGATACGCAGTATTTT
.	TRBJ2-1	.	TRBV4-1	CASSQEGRNYNEQFF	TGCGCCAGCAGCCAAGAGGGAAGGAATTACAATGAGCAGTTCTTC
TRBD1	TRBJ1-4	.	TRBV6-2/TRBV6-3	CASKSLDRDKEKLFF	TGTGCCAGCAAATCCCTGGACAGGGATAAGGAAAAACTGTTTTTT
.	TRBJ1-2	few	TRBV7-9	CASSFLEMGYGYTF	TGTGCCAGCAGCTTCTTAGAGATGGGGTATGGCTACACCTTC
.	TRBJ2-4	few	TRBV11-1	CASSLTPLGAKNIQYF	TGTGCCAGCAGCCTAACTCCCCTGGGGGCCAAAAACATTCAGTACTTC